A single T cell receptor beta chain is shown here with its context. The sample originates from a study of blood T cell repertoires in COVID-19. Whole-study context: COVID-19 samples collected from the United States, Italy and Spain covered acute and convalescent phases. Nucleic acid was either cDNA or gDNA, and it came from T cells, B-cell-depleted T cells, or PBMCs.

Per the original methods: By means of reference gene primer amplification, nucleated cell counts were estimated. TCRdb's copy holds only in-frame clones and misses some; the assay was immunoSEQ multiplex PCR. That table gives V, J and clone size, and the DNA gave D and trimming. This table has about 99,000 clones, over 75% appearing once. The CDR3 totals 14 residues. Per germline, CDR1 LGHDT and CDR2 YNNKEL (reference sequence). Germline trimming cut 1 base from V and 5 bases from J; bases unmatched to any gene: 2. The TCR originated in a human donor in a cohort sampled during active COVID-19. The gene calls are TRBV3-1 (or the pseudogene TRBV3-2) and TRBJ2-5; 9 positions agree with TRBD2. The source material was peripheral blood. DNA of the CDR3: TGTGCCAGCAGCCAAGCGGGACTAGCTGAGACCCAGTACTTC. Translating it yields CASSQAGLAETQYF.